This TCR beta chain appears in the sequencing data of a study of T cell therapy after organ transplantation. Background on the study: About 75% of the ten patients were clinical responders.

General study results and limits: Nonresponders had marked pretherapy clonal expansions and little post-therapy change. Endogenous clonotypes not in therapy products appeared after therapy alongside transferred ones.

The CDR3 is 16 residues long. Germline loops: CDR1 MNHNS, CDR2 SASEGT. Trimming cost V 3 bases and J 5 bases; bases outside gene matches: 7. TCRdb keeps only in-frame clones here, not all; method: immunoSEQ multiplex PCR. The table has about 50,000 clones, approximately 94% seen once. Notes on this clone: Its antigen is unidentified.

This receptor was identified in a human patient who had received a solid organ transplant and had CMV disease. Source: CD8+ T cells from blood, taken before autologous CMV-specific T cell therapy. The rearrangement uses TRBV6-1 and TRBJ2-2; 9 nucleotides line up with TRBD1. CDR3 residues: CASSDPDRGRTGELFF. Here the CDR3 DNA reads TGTGCCAGCAGTGACCCGGACAGGGGCCGAACCGGGGAGCTGTTTTTT.